This TCR beta chain is from a study of beta chain features in type 1 diabetes. CDR1 SNHLY and CDR2 FYNNEI come from the germline V gene. The CDR3 is 15 amino acids. V was pared by 2 bases and J by 7 bases, with 3 bases of the junction left unmatched. The study's findings and limits: There was a moderate but significant shortening of TCRB CDR3s in all four CD4+ subsets of Type 1 diabetes patients.

In its sample, this clone was seen a few times. What it binds is unknown. Reverse transcription of all isolated RNA meant that expressed TCRB transcripts were sequenced. The repertoire was sequenced with immunoSEQ multiplex PCR; TCRdb's copy has only in-frame clones and lacks some. The data contain over 700,000 clones, 17% of them singletons. The chain couples TRBV2 to TRBJ2-1; TRBD2 aligns across 12 bases. This clonotype was obtained from a young woman in good health. Source material: naive CD4+ T cells from blood. The DNA for the CDR3 is TGTGCCAGCAGTGAACTAGCGGGAGGGTTGAATGAGCAGTTCTTC. Its protein is CASSELAGGLNEQFF.